Listed below are T cell receptor beta chains from one sample, sequenced in a study of shared T cell receptors in the human thymus. TCRdb keeps only in-frame clones here, not all; method: immunoSEQ multiplex PCR. The sample shows 640,000 or so clones, about 87% of them seen only once. These data were also reused for a study on human thymus T cells.

The sample comprised thymocytes. Every receptor here comes from a boy in the first two years of life with a congenital heart defect. The CDR3 runs from the conserved cysteine through the conserved F or W. D genes are given only for firm matches. Only part of the rows carry a size: once, few, many, or a class if the clone is expanded.

CAGSLSPGVSVNTEAFF,TGTGCCGGCAGTCTATCCCCGGGGGTCTCGGTGAACACTGAAGCTTTCTTT,NA,NA,TRBV27,TRBJ1-1
CATSRDSSEQYF,TGTGCCACCAGCAGAGATAGTTCCGAGCAGTACTTC,NA,once,TRBV15,TRBJ2-7
CASSPRETGLSYEQYF,TGTGCCAGCAGCCCCCGGGAGACAGGGCTCTCCTACGAGCAGTACTTC,NA,NA,TRBV7-8,TRBJ2-7
CASSIPRTGFHEQFF,TGTGCCAGTAGTATTCCCCGGACAGGGTTCCATGAGCAGTTCTTC,TRBD1,NA,TRBV19,TRBJ2-1
CASRGGGRGTEAFF,TGTGCCAGCCGTGGGGGGGGAAGGGGCACTGAAGCTTTCTTT,NA,NA,TRBV25-1,TRBJ1-1
CASRMGRTRYYNEQFF,TGTGCCAGCAGGATGGGTCGGACTAGGTATTACAATGAGCAGTTCTTC,TRBD2,NA,TRBV28,TRBJ2-1
CASSLFGRGSREYEQYF,TGTGCCAGCAGCTTATTTGGACGCGGGAGCCGGGAATACGAGCAGTACTTC,TRBD2,NA,TRBV11-2,TRBJ2-7
CALGGLAGGIKVPRVRHTDTQYF,TGTGCCTTGGGAGGTCTAGCGGGGGGGATAAAGGTCCCCCGGGTTAGGCACACAGATACGCAGTATTTT,TRBD2,NA,TRBV30,TRBJ2-3
CASRGGGRDTGELFF,TGTGCCAGCAGGGGAGGCGGGAGGGACACCGGGGAGCTGTTTTTT,TRBD2,NA,TRBV28,TRBJ2-2
CASSLTGGGYSPLHF,TGCGCCAGCAGCTTAACAGGGGGCGGTTATTCCCCCCTCCACTTT,TRBD1,NA,TRBV5-1,TRBJ1-6